This T cell receptor beta chain comes out of a study of T cell responses to AZD1222 COVID-19 vaccine. V was trimmed by 4 bases and J by 1 base, leaving 8 bases between them. Germline V gives CDR1 SNHLY, CDR2 FYNNEI. This CDR3 spans 15 amino acids. The table came from immunoSEQ multiplex PCR; TCRdb's copy has only in-frame clones and leaves some out. This sample yields under 150,000 clones, of which more than 85% are seen a single time; 8.5% to 14% belongs to the top ten. This chain connects TRBV2 to TRBJ2-6, with TRBD2 as a possible D gene (6 bases). The material sequenced was peripheral blood, taken on day 0 of MenACWY control vaccination. This TCR came from an adult in good health. The CDR3 region is CASSVEGSGANVLTF. The CDR3 DNA reads TGTGCCAGCAGTGTGGAGGGGTCTGGGGCCAACGTCCTGACTTTC.